This record covers a single T cell receptor beta chain. Antigen: not known. V was pared by 2 bases and J by 13 bases, with 18 bases between. The length of the CDR3 is 14 residues. This sample was included in a study of blood T cells in healthy people across ages. A second PCR of about 7 to 11 cycles used a sample-barcoded 5' primer and a J-beta primer mix. All cDNA molecules were each tagged by a template-switch adaptor with 12 random nucleotides. Per sample, CDR3-containing paired-end reads numbered at least 3 million. TCRdb reprocessed the 5' RACE reads via MiXCR and lists one record per CDR3 protein. Among some 1,800,000 distinct CDR3 sequences listed, about two fifths were seen once. Notes on the study in general: There were more naive CD4+ cells and higher diversity in long-lived donors than in aged donors.

V gene TRBV12-3 or TRBV12-4 combines with J gene TRBJ2-1; D remains ambiguous. The receptor comes from a human donor in good health. Sequencing was carried out using blood. This chain's CDR3 is CASSLIHTEETQFF. CDR3 DNA sequence: TGTGCCAGCAGTTTAATCCACACCGAAGAGACCCAGTTCTTC.